What follows are 24 T cell receptor beta chains derived from one specimen sequenced in a study of cytomegalovirus exposure and HLA in healthy donors. The PCR used 60 Vbeta and 13 Jbeta primers. Here immunoSEQ multiplex PCR was the method, and the copy in TCRdb shows in-frame clones only, minus some. This sample contains more than 110,000 clones. The sample taken for sequencing was PBMCs. These receptors originate from a man aged 40-50 years in good health and CMV-seronegative.

Notes on this clone: Different DNA sequences within this sample yield the same CDR3. The V and J genes are TRBV5-6 and TRBJ2-5; 7 bases fit TRBD2. V was pared by 0 bases and J by 4 bases, with 0 bases of the junction left unmatched. The CDR3 extends over 13 amino acids. Germline CDR1 and CDR2: SGHDT and YYEEEE. Here the CDR3 DNA reads TGTGCCAGCAGCTTGGCTAGCGGAGAGACCCAGTACTTC. This gives the protein CASSLASGETQYF. The full variable domain, rest sourced from reference TRBV5-6 and TRBJ2-5, is DAGVTQSPTHLIKTRGQQVTLRCSPKSGHDTVSWYQQALGQGPQFIFQYYEEEERQRGNFPDRFSGHQFPNYSSELNVNALLLGDSALYLCASSLASGETQYFGPGTRLLVL.

This chain connects TRBV4-2 to TRBJ2-4; 7 bases match TRBD1. CDR1 LGHNA and CDR2 YNFKEQ come from the germline V gene. The CDR3 length is 17 residues. Trimming removed 4 bases from V and 0 bases from J; junction bases left unmatched: 9. CDR3 sequence reads: CASSRRTGDLAKNIQYF. The CDR3 bases are TGTGCCAGCAGCCGACGGACAGGCGACCTAGCCAAAAACATTCAGTACTTC.

The chain uses TRBV21-1 and TRBJ2-1; no check of the table's D call, TRBD2, against the DNA was made. TRBV21-1 is shown as a pseudogene. The CDR3 totals 20 residues. The CDR3 sequence: CASSKVRDGAGPFHTRGQFF. Here the CDR3 DNA reads TGTGCCAGCAGCAAAGTTAGGGACGGCGCGGGACCTTTCCACACTAGAGGGCAGTTCTTC.

The chain joins TRBV6-4 to TRBJ2-5, with D possibly matching TRBD1 (5 bases). The V gene lost 4 bases and the J gene lost 2 bases, with 11 bases spanning the gap. This CDR3 is 14 amino acids long. Germline V lookup: CDR1 MRHNA, CDR2 SNTAGT. The CDR3 DNA follows: TGTGCCAGCAGTGGAGACAGAAATCAAGAGACCCAGTACTTC. Protein product: CASSGDRNQETQYF.

The rearrangement links TRBV7-9 to TRBJ2-3; D is uncertain. The CDR3 sequence is 13 residues long. V was shortened by 2 bases and J by 1 base, with 4 bases between the two germline ends. Germline lookup yields CDR1 SEHNR and CDR2 FQNEAQ (reference sequence). The CDR3 DNA sequence: TGTGCCAGCAGCTTAATCGGCACAGATACGCAGTATTTT. Its protein product is CASSLIGTDTQYF.

The chain employs TRBV6-1 and TRBJ2-1; D perhaps matches TRBD2 (6 bases). The length of the CDR3 is 14 residues. Germline V CDR1 and CDR2: MNHNS, SASEGT. Trimming pared 5 bases from V and 4 bases from J, leaving 12 bases between. The CDR3 region has the DNA TGTGCCAGCAGTAGGGTGGGAGGTTACAATGAGCAGTTCTTC. It codes for CASSRVGGYNEQFF.

The chain recombines TRBV5-1 with TRBJ2-2, with 7 bases that match TRBD2. Losses at the gene ends were 0 bases for V and 4 bases for J; bases not matched to a gene: 6. This CDR3 contains 16 residues. Germline V gene sequence: CDR1 SGHRS, CDR2 YFSETQ. In DNA form, the CDR3 reads TGCGCCAGCAGCTTGGTGAGCGGGGAGAGCACCGGGGAGCTGTTTTTT. Its translation: CASSLVSGESTGELFF.

This chain uses TRBV29-1 with TRBJ1-5; 9 bases match TRBD1. Germline lookup yields CDR1 SQVTM and CDR2 ANQGSEA. The CDR3 is 13 residues long. V shed 4 bases and J 2 bases; nucleotides not matched to a gene: 0. CDR3 amino acids: CSVGTGGNQPQHF. CDR3 nucleotide sequence: TGCAGCGTTGGGACAGGGGGCAATCAGCCCCAGCATTTT.

The chain combines TRBV10-3 with TRBJ1-4; D is possibly TRBD1 (6 bases). CDR1 ENHRY and CDR2 SYGVKD come from the germline V gene. The germline V and J ends were trimmed by 7 bases and 5 bases, with 11 bases remaining between them. The CDR3 length is 13 residues. The DNA for the CDR3 is TGTGCCATCAAAGGACAGCCCAATGAAAAACTGTTTTTT. It is translated as CAIKGQPNEKLFF.

This sequence joins TRBV6-1 and TRBJ2-6; D is uncertain. Per the germline V gene, CDR1 is MNHNS and CDR2 is SASEGT. The V gene lost 4 bases and the J gene lost 0 bases, with 4 bases spanning the gap. CDR3 length: 14 amino acids. CDR3 coding DNA: TGTGCCAGCAGTGCTTTCTCTGGGGCCAACGTCCTGACTTTC. Translation gives CASSAFSGANVLTF.

CDR3 in DNA: TGTGCCAGCAGCCGATTCCCCCGGAGGGACTATGGCTACACCTTC. Its translation: CASSRFPRRDYGYTF. The V gene is TRBV27, the J gene TRBJ1-2; D is unresolved. This CDR3 has 15 residues. Germline V gives CDR1 MNHEY, CDR2 SMNVEV (reference sequence). V was trimmed by 6 bases and J by 3 bases, leaving 17 bases between them.

CDR3 sequence: CASSVSGRVNEKLFF. The CDR3 bases are TGTGCCAGCAGCGTTTCAGGGAGGGTTAATGAAAAACTGTTTTTT. The rearrangement joins TRBV11-2 to TRBJ1-4, with a possible D match to TRBD1 (5 bases). Germline lookup yields CDR1 SGHAT and CDR2 FQNNGV. Trimming left V 5 bases short and J 4 bases short, with 14 bases between. The CDR3 runs to 15 residues.

The V gene is TRBV5-4, the J gene TRBJ2-2; D is ambiguous. V was shortened by 0 bases and J by 7 bases, with 10 bases between the two germline ends. Germline V gives CDR1 SGHNT, CDR2 YYREEE (reference sequence). CDR3 size: 14 residues. CDR3 in DNA: TGTGCCAGCAGCTTGGCCGCGGAGTACGGGGAGCTGTTTTTT. Protein: CASSLAAEYGELFF.

This chain joins TRBV2 and TRBJ2-5; TRBD2 aligns across 8 bases. Looked up from germline, CDR1 is SNHLY and CDR2 is FYNNEI. The ends lost 8 bases at V and 4 bases at J; junction bases unmatched: 12. This CDR3 is built from 15 residues. The DNA for the CDR3 is TGTGCCAGCGGTAGGGCGGGGGGACCGTCAGAGACCCAGTACTTC. It encodes CASGRAGGPSETQYF.

V and J are TRBV7-7 and TRBJ2-1; D is possibly TRBD1 (7 bases). V shed 1 base and J shed 9 bases, with 13 bases lying between them. The CDR3 extends over 14 amino acids. The germline CDR1 and CDR2 sequences are SSHAT and FNYEAQ (reference sequence). The CDR3 here is CASSLVGGDSEQFF. The CDR3 DNA sequence: TGTGCCAGCAGCTTAGTAGGCGGGGACAGTGAGCAGTTCTTC.

The gene calls are TRBV18 and TRBJ2-3; 7 bases match TRBD1. V shed 5 bases and J 0 bases; nucleotides not matched to a gene: 8. The CDR3 is 16 residues long. CDR1 and CDR2 (germline): KGHSH, LQKENI. The CDR3 loop is CASSEGARASTDTQYF. For the CDR3, the DNA is TGTGCCAGCTCAGAGGGGGCCAGAGCTAGCACAGATACGCAGTATTTT.

The V gene is TRBV29-1, the J gene TRBJ2-5, with a possible D match to TRBD2 (6 bases). The V end lost 7 bases, the J end lost 5 bases, and 14 bases lay between the germline ends. Germline V gene sequence: CDR1 SQVTM, CDR2 ANQGSEA. CDR3 length equals 12 residues. CDR3: CSALGGGETQYF. The CDR3 coding sequence is TGCAGCGCTTTAGGTGGGGGGGAGACCCAGTACTTC.

Note on this clone: Compared with germline, one end of the junction differs, possibly owing to a read error. The chain has TRBV13 and TRBJ2-5; TRBD2 agrees at 10 bases. Germline loops: CDR1 PRHDT, CDR2 FYEKMQ (reference sequence). The CDR3 runs to 15 residues. The CDR3 here is CASSSSGGSQETQHF. The DNA of the CDR3 is TGTGCCAGCAGCTCTAGCGGGGGCTCCCAAGAGACCCAGCACTTC.

In DNA, the CDR3 is TGTGCCATCAGTGGAGGGCCGGGAACAAACTATGGCTACACCTTC. Encoded protein: CAISGGPGTNYGYTF. The chain couples TRBV10-3 to TRBJ1-2, with D unresolved. The V gene lost 4 bases and the J gene lost 2 bases, with 14 bases spanning the gap. The length of the CDR3 is 15 residues. CDR1 and CDR2 (germline): ENHRY, SYGVKD.

The chain joins TRBV5-1 to TRBJ1-1; D is unclear. From germline, CDR1 is SGHRS and CDR2 YFSETQ. The CDR3 covers 15 residues. V lost 1 base and J 6 bases, leaving 16 bases between the germline ends. As DNA, the CDR3 is TGCGCCAGCAGCTTGATTCAGGCCCCCGGGGCTGAAGCTTTCTTT. Protein sequence: CASSLIQAPGAEAFF.

The rearrangement uses TRBV9 and TRBJ1-1, with D unresolved. V dropped 2 bases and J dropped 0 bases, with 20 bases sitting between them. This CDR3 region has 18 residues. Per the germline V gene, CDR1 is SGDLS and CDR2 is YYNGEE. The CDR3 loop reads CASSVDPTVLIMNTEAFF. CDR3 nucleotide sequence: TGTGCCAGCAGCGTCGATCCAACAGTATTAATCATGAACACTGAAGCTTTCTTT.

The chain combines TRBV7-2 with TRBJ2-1; D possibly corresponds to TRBD2 (5 bases). The CDR3 is made up of 14 amino acids. The V gene lost 7 bases and the J gene lost 5 bases, with 15 bases spanning the gap. From germline, CDR1 is SGHTA and CDR2 FQGNSA. The CDR3 sequence: CASTRGIGDNEQFF. In DNA, the CDR3 is TGTGCCAGCACCCGAGGTATCGGGGACAATGAGCAGTTCTTC. Full variable domain (remainder filled in from reference TRBV7-2 and TRBJ2-1): GAGVSQSPSNKVTEKGKDVELRCDPISGHTALYWYRQSLGQGLEFLIYFQGNSAPDKSGLPSDRFSAERTGGSVSTLTIQRTQQEDSAVYLCASTRGIGDNEQFFGPGTRLTVL.

The J gene is TRBJ2-2, the V gene TRBV19; D ambiguous. Per the germline V gene, CDR1 is LNHDA and CDR2 is SQIVND (reference sequence). The V gene lost 7 bases and the J gene lost 4 bases, with 13 bases spanning the gap. The CDR3 runs 14 residues. CDR3 DNA: TGTGCCAGTACCCTCGACTCTTTCACCGGGGAGCTGTTTTTT. Translated: CASTLDSFTGELFF.

The chain combines TRBV6-6 with TRBJ2-1; tentative D call: TRBD2 (6 bases). Between the trimmed V and J ends, which lost 4 bases and 10 bases, there was a span of 20 bases. From germline, CDR1 is MNHNY and CDR2 SVGAGI (reference sequence). The length of the CDR3 is 15 residues. The CDR3 loop reads CASSSPGLGRREQFF. The CDR3 DNA sequence: TGTGCCAGCAGTTCTCCGGGACTGGGGAGGAGAGAGCAGTTCTTC.